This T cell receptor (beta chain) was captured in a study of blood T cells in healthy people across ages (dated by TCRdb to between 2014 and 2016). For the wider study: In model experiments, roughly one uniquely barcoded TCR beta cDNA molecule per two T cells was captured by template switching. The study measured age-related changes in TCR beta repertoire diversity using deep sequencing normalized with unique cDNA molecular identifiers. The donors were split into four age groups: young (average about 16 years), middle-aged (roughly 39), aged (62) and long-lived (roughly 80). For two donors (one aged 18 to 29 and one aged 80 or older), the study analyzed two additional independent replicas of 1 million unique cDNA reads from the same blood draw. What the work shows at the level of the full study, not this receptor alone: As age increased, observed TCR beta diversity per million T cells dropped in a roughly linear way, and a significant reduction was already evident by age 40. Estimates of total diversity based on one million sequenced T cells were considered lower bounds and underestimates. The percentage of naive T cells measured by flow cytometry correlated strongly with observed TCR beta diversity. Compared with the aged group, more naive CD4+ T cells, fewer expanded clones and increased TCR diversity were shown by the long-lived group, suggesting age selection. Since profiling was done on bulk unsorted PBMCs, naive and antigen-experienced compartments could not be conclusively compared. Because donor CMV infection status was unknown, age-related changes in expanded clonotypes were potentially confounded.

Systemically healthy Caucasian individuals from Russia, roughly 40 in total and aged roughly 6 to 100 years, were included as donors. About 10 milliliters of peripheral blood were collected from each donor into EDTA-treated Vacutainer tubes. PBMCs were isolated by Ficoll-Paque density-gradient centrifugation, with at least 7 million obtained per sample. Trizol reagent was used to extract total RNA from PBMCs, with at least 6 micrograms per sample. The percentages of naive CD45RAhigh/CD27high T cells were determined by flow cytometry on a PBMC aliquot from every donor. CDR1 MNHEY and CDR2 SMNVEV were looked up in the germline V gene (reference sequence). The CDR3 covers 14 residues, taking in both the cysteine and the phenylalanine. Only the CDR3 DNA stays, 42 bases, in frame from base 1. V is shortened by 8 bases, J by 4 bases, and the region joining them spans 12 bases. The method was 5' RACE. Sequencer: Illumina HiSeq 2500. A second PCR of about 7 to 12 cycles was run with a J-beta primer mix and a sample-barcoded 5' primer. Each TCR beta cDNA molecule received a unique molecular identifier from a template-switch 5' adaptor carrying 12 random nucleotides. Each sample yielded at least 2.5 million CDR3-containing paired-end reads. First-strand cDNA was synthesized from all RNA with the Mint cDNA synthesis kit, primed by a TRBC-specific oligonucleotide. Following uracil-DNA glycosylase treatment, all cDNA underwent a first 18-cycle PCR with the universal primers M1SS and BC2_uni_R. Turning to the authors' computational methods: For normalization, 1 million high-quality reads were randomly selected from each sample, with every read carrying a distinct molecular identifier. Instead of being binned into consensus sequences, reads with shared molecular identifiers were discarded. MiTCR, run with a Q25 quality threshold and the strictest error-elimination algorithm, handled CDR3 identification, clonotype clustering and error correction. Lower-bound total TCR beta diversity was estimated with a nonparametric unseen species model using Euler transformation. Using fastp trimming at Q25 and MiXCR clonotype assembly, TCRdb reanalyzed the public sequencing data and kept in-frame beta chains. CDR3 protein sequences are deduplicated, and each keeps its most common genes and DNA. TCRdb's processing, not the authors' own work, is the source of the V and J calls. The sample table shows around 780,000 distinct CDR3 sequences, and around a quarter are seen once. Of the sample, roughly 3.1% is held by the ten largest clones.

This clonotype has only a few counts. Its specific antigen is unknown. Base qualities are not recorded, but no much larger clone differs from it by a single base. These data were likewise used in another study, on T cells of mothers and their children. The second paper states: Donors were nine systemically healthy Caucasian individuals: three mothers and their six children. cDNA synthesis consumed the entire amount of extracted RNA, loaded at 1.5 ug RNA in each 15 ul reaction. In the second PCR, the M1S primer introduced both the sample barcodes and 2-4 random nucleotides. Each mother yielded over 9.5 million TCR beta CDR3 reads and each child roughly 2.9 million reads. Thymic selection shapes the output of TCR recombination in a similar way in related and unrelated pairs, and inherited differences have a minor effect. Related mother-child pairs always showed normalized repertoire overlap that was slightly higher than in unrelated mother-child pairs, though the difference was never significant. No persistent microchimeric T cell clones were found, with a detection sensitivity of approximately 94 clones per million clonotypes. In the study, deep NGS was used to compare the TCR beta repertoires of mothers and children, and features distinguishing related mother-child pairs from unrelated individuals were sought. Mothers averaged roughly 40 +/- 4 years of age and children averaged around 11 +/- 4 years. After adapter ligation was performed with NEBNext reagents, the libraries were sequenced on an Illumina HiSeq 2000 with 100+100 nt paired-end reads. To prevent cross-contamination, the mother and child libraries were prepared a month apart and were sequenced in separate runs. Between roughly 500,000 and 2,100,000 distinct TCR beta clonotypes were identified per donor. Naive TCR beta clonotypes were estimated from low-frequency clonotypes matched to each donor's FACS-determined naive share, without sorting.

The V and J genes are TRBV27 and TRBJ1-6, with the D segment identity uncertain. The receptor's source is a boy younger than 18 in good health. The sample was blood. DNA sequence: TGTGCCAGCGCAAGGGAGCCGTATAATTCACCCCTCCACTTT. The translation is CASAREPYNSPLHF.